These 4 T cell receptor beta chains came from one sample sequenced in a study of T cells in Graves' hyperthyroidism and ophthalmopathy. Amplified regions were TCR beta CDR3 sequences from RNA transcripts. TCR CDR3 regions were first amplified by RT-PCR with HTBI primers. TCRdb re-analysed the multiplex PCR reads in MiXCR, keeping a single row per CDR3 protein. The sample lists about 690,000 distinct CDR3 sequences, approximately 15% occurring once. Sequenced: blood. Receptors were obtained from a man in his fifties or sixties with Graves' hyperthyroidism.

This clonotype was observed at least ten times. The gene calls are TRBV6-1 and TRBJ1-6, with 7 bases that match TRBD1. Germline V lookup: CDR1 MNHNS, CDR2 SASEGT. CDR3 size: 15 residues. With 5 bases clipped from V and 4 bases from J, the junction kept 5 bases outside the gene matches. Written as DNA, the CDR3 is TGTGCCAGCAGTTTCGGACAGGATTATAATTCACCCCTCCACTTT. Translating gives CASSFGQDYNSPLHF.

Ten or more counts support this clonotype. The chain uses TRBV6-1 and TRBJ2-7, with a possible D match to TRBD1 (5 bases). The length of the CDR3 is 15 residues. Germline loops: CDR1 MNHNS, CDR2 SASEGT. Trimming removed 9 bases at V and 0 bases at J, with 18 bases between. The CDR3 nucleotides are TGTGCCAGTTTAGGAGCTGACAGCCTCTCCTACGAGCAGTACTTC. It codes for CASLGADSLSYEQYF.

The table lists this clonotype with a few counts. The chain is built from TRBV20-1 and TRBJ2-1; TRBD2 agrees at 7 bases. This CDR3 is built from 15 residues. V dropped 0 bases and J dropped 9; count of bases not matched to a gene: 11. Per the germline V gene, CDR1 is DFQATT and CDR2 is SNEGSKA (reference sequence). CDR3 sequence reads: CSARDLSGKISEQFF. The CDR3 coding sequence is TGCAGTGCTAGAGATCTAAGCGGGAAGATCAGTGAGCAGTTCTTC.

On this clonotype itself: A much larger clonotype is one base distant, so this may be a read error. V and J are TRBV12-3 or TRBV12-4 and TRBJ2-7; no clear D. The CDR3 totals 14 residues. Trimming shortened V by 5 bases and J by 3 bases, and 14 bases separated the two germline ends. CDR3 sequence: CASSIYPDGYEQYF. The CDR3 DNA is TGTGCCAGCAGTATTTACCCGGACGGCTACGAGCAGTACTTC.